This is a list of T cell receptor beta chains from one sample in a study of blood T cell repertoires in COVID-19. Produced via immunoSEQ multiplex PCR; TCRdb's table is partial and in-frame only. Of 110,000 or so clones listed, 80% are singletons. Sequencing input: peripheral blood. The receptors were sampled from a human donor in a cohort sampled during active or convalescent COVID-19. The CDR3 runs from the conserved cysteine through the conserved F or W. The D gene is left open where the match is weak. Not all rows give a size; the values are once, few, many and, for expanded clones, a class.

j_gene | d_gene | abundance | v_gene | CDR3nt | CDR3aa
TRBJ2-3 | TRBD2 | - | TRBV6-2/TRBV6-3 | TGTGCCAGCAGTCGGGGACTAGCGTCGCCAGATACGCAGTATTTT | CASSRGLASPDTQYF
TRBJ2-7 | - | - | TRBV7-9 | TGTGCCAGCAGCTTAGACGCGGGGAGCTCCTACGAGCAGTACTTC | CASSLDAGSSYEQYF
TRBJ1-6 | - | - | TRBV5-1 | TGCGCCAGCAGTAACCCAGGGGCCTCCTATAATTCACCCCTCCACTTT | CASSNPGASYNSPLHF
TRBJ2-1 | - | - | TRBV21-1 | TGTGCCAGCAGCGCAGTTACAGGGGGGATTAGCGGGAGCTCCTACAATGAGCAGTTCTTC | CASSAVTGGISGSSYNEQFF
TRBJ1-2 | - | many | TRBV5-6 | TGTGCCAGCAGCCGAACAGGTATACAGGGCGCAGCTAACTATGGCTACACCTTC | CASSRTGIQGAANYGYTF
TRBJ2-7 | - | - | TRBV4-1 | TGCGCCAGCAGCCAAGATCGAGGGATCTACTACGAGCAGTACTTC | CASSQDRGIYYEQYF
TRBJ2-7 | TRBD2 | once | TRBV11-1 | TGTGCCAGCAGCATGGGGACTAGAACTTACGAGCAGTACTTC | CASSMGTRTYEQYF
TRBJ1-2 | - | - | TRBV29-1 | TGCAGCGTTCCATCGACAGCTAACTATGGCTACACCTTC | CSVPSTANYGYTF
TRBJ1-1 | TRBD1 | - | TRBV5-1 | TGCGCCAGCAGCTCCGGGGGGACAGGGCGCCCTTCCATCGAAGCTTTCTTT | CASSSGGTGRPSIEAFF
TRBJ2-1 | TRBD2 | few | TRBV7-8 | TGTGCCAGCAGCTTAGGGGGGACTAGCGAGTACAATGAGCAGTTCTTC | CASSLGGTSEYNEQFF
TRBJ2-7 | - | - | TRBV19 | TGTGCCAGTAGTATAGGTGGAGGGATCGGTTACGAGCAGTACTTC | CASSIGGGIGYEQYF
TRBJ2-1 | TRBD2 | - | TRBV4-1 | TGCGCCAGCAGCCCCGGGCTAGCGGGAACGTATGAGCAGTTCTTC | CASSPGLAGTYEQFF
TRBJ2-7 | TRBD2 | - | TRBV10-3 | TGTGCCATCAGAACTTTTAGCGGGAACGAGCAGTACTTC | CAIRTFSGNEQYF
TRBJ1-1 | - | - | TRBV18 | TGTGCCAGCTCACCACGAGGGCTCAAGAACACTGAAGCTTTCTTT | CASSPRGLKNTEAFF
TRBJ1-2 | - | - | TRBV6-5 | TGTGCCAGCAGATCAACAGGGTTGAGGGGCTACACCTTC | CASRSTGLRGYTF
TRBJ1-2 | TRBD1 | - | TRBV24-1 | TGTGCCACCAGTGAACACCCGGGACAGGGTTTAGGAGGCTACACCTTC | CATSEHPGQGLGGYTF
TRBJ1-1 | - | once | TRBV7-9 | TGTGCCAGCAGCTTAGTACAGAGGACAGATGAAGCTTTCTTT | CASSLVQRTDEAFF
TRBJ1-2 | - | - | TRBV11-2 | TGTGCCAGCAGCTTGGGGGGAGTTACTGGCTATGGCTACACCTTC | CASSLGGVTGYGYTF
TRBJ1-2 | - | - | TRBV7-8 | TGTGCCAGCACCCTTCCACAGGTTGATGGCTACACCTTC | CASTLPQVDGYTF
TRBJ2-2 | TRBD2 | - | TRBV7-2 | TGTGCCAGCAGCAACCGGGGGGGCAGGGGTAACACCGGGGAGCTGTTTTTT | CASSNRGGRGNTGELFF
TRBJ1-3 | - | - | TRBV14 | TGTGCCAGCAGCCAAATTAGAGGCTCTGGAAACACCATATATTTT | CASSQIRGSGNTIYF
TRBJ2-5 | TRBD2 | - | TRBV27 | TGTGCCAGCAGTTCGGGGGGGTATGGTGGGCCAAACCAAGAGACCCAGTACTTC | CASSSGGYGGPNQETQYF
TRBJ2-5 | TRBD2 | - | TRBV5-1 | TGCGCCAGCAGCTTGCGGGGGGAGAAACAAGAGACCCAGTACTTC | CASSLRGEKQETQYF
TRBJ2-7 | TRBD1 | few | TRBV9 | TGTGCCAGCAGCCGGCAGGGGGCAGCAAGAGAGCAGTACTTC | CASSRQGAAREQYF
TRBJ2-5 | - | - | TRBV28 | TGTGCCAGCAGAGACAGGTACCAAGAGACCCAGTACTTC | CASRDRYQETQYF
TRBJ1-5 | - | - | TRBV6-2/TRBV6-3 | TGTGCCAGCAGTAATACCCCGGGGATGCAACAGCCCCAGCATTTT | CASSNTPGMQQPQHF
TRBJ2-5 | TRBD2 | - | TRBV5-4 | TGTGCCAGCAGCTTTCAGACTAGCGGGTTATCGAGGGAGACCCAGTACTTC | CASSFQTSGLSRETQYF
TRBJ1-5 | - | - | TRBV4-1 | TGCGCCAGCAGGGAAACGTACAGGGAAAATCAGCCCCAGCATTTT | CASRETYRENQPQHF
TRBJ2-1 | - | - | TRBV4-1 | TGCGCCAGCAGCCAAGATACGGGCTCCTACAATGAGCAGTTCTTC | CASSQDTGSYNEQFF
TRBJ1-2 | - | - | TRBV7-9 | TGTGCCAGCAGCTTAGCATCCCCCGTTATCTATGGCTACACCTTC | CASSLASPVIYGYTF
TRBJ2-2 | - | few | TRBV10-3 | TGTGCCACCGGAAAGGATGGCAGGGGTAACAGGGCCGGGGAGCTGTTTTTT | CATGKDGRGNRAGELFF
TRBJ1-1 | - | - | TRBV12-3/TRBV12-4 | TGTGCCAGCAGTTTAGGAGAGAACACTGAAGCTTTCTTT | CASSLGENTEAFF
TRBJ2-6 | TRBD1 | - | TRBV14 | TGTGCCAGCAGCCAGAGAACGGACAGGGTAGATCGTGGGGCCAACGTCCTGACTTTC | CASSQRTDRVDRGANVLTF
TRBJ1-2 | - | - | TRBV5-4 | TGTGCCAGCAGCCCGGGCGGGACCTCTAACTATGGCTACACCTTC | CASSPGGTSNYGYTF
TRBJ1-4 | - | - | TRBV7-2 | TGTGCCAGCAGCGGTCGGACAAGCCCCCTTTCGGCTAATGAAAAACTGTTTTTT | CASSGRTSPLSANEKLFF
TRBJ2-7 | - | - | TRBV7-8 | TGTGCCAGCAGCTTTGGTCTAGACTTAGAGCAGTACTTC | CASSFGLDLEQYF
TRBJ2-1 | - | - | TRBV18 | TGTGCCAGCTCACCAGCGATTAGCTCCTACAATGAGCAGTTCTTC | CASSPAISSYNEQFF
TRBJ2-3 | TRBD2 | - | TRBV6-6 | TGTGCCAGCAGTTACGGGGGGGTGGAAGATACGCAGTATTTT | CASSYGGVEDTQYF
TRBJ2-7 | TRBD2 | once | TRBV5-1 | TGCGCCAGCACCGAACGATCGGGGGGGAACTCCTACGAGCAGTACTTC | CASTERSGGNSYEQYF
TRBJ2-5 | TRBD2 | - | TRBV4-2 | TGTGCCAGCAGCCAGCCAGGACTAGCGCAAGAGACCCAGTACTTC | CASSQPGLAQETQYF
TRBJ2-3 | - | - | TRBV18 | TGTGCCAGCTCACCATCGTATCAGTTCACAGATACGCAGTATTTT | CASSPSYQFTDTQYF
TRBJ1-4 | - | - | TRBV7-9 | TGTGCCAGCAGCTTAAGTGCGGCGGGGGAAGAAAAACTGTTTTTT | CASSLSAAGEEKLFF